A single sample gave rise to the 10 T cell receptor beta chains below, sequenced in a study of OX40 agonist ivuxolimab in advanced cancers. The protocol was immunoSEQ multiplex PCR, while the TCRdb copy is restricted to in-frame clones and leaves out a portion. Altogether over 80,000 clones are present, roughly nine tenths being singletons, with the ten largest covering roughly 5.5%. Sequences were derived from CD4+ or CD8+ T cells sorted from blood, sampled in a trial of the OX40 agonist ivuxolimab. The origin of the receptors is an adult with an advanced solid tumor such as melanoma, head and neck, liver or kidney cancer.

This clone is a singleton in its sample. The V call is TRBV2, the J call TRBJ1-3; weak D call: TRBD1 (5 bases). Germline V gives CDR1 SNHLY, CDR2 FYNNEI. The CDR3 runs 16 residues. Trimming stripped 4 bases from V and 0 bases from J, with 13 bases between. DNA for the CDR3: TGTGCCAGCAGTGTCCGACAGCCGAGCTCTGGAAACACCATATATTTT. Translating it yields CASSVRQPSSGNTIYF.

The sample holds one count of this clone. The rearrangement joins TRBV5-4 to TRBJ2-3; tentatively, D is TRBD1 (6 bases). The CDR3 extends over 15 amino acids. Germline lookup yields CDR1 SGHNT and CDR2 YYREEE (reference sequence). V lost 3 bases and J lost 1, with 12 bases in between. CDR3: CASSSIRTGTDTQYF. In DNA, the CDR3 is TGTGCCAGCAGCTCAATAAGGACAGGCACAGATACGCAGTATTTT.

This sequence joins TRBV13 and TRBJ1-1; maybe TRBD1 (5 bases). Germline-derived CDR1 and CDR2 are PRHDT and FYEKMQ (reference sequence). CDR3 length: 14 amino acids. V was clipped by 2 bases and J by 5 bases, with 12 bases between them. CDR3 DNA: TGTGCCAGCAGCTTAATACAGGAGCGAACTGAAGCTTTCTTT. It translates to CASSLIQERTEAFF.

V gene TRBV2 combines with J gene TRBJ2-3; D unresolved. This CDR3 comprises 11 residues. Germline V gene sequence: CDR1 SNHLY, CDR2 FYNNEI. The ends were cut back, 6 bases at V and 4 bases at J, with 5 bases in the middle. The CDR3 region is CASSPSDTQYF. In nucleotides, the CDR3 is TGTGCCAGCAGCCCATCAGATACGCAGTATTTT.

The chain links TRBV4-3 to TRBJ1-4; maybe TRBD1 (6 bases). V was trimmed by 5 bases and J by 8 bases, leaving 15 bases between them. Looked up from germline, CDR1 is LGHNA and CDR2 is YSLEER. This CDR3 spans 14 amino acids. The DNA of the CDR3 is TGCGCCAGCAGCGCCGGGACACTGGGGGAAAAACTGTTTTTT. It specifies CASSAGTLGEKLFF.

This clone has just one count. The V gene is TRBV5-4, the J gene TRBJ1-1; weak D call: TRBD1 (5 bases). The CDR3 sequence is 14 residues long. The germline CDR1 and CDR2 sequences are SGHNT and YYREEE (reference sequence). The V end lost 3 bases, the J end lost 1 base, and 10 bases lay between the germline ends. In DNA, the CDR3 is TGTGCCAGCAGCTCGGCGACAGCGAACACTGAAGCTTTCTTT. Translated: CASSSATANTEAFF.

The chain couples TRBV5-4 to TRBJ1-4; 8 bases align to TRBD1. V was pared by 2 bases and J by 6 bases, with 6 bases of the junction left unmatched. The germline CDR1 and CDR2 sequences are SGHNT and YYREEE (reference sequence). This CDR3 has 15 residues. This CDR3 reads CASSFPGQGHEKLFF. The CDR3 DNA sequence: TGTGCCAGCAGCTTCCCCGGACAGGGACATGAAAAACTGTTTTTT.

The count of this clone is one. The chain is built from TRBV14 and TRBJ2-5; 11 bases are a match to TRBD1. The CDR3 extends over 15 amino acids. Germline CDR1 is SGHDN and CDR2 is FVKESK. The J segment lost 4 bases and the V segment lost 2 bases, leaving 3 bases of the junction unmatched. CDR3 loop: CASSQQDRGLETQYF. CDR3 bases: TGTGCCAGCAGCCAACAGGACAGGGGGCTAGAGACCCAGTACTTC.

This chain links TRBV2 with TRBJ1-1, with D perhaps TRBD1 (5 bases). Trimming left V 3 bases short and J 3 bases short, with 14 bases between. This CDR3 has 15 residues. CDR1 SNHLY and CDR2 FYNNEI come from the germline V gene. CDR3 nucleotides: TGTGCCAGCAGTGACCCCCATACAGGCTACACTGAAGCTTTCTTT. Translated, it gives CASSDPHTGYTEAFF.

This chain connects TRBV6-1 to TRBJ2-1; 8 bases fit TRBD2. The germline V gene encodes CDR1 MNHNS and CDR2 SASEGT. This CDR3 region has 15 residues. V lost 7 bases and J lost 7; bases outside the gene matches: 12. CDR3 sequence: CASTSISGRLNEQFF. The CDR3 DNA reads TGTGCCAGCACATCGATAAGCGGGAGACTGAATGAGCAGTTCTTC.